A single T cell receptor beta chain is shown here with its context. Its antigen is still unknown. No base qualities exist here, and no much larger clone lies one base off it. Using the deep immunoSEQ assay, multiplex PCR amplified TCR CDR3 regions from genomic DNA. For each cell subset, the extracted genomic DNA was distributed evenly across all wells of several immunoSEQ 96-well plates, and each plate served as one replicate. For sorted subsets, around 200 ng genomic DNA, equal to tens of thousands of T cell genomes, was loaded into each replicate PCR. Purified libraries were measured with a Qubit 3.0 fluorometer, size-checked on a Bioanalyzer 2100, and measured again with the KAPA Library Quantification kit. Each immunoSEQ 96-well plate was sequenced on its own single-read 150-cycle Illumina NextSeq 550 flow cell. The original methods were these. Because only junctional sequences without quality scores were contained in the immunoSEQ output, filtering matching that applied to full-length reads could not be performed. Sequences were annotated with PyIR, a Python wrapper for IgBLAST v1.9, and V/J genes and CDR3 were assigned using IMGT germline references. Any read was removed if the V/J assignment was weak (E-value above 1e-6), the CDR3 was missing, or the read contained stop codons, out-of-frame junctions, or ambiguous translated residues. V3J clonotypes were defined by identical inferred V gene, J gene, and CDR3 amino acid sequence. Percentage overlap between repertoires was computed as shared unique clonotypes divided by the size of the smaller repertoire. Richness of each repertoire was evaluated using RTK rarefaction, the Chao1 estimator, and Recon v2.1 estimates of unobserved clonotypes. Generation probabilities for all TCRbeta clonotypes obtained by the gDNA method from a handful of donors were computed using OLGA. TCRdb stores this immuneACCESS table with in-frame sequences only. Part of the clones is absent; in the studies checked, under half of the shortfall reflects unresolved V genes, and no reason is known for the rest. V and J calls and clone size are given by that table; D and trimming were obtained from the DNA. This sample comprises about 1.1 million clones, approximately 78% of them detected only once. The top ten clonotypes cover roughly 0.55% of the sample.

The data originate from a study of shared clonotypes between healthy human individuals (dated by TCRdb to 2020 to 2022). For context, the study as a whole: Two women and a few men aged 18 to 49 years were included in the cohort. For each donor, CD4 naive and CD4 memory were each given three plates, CD8 naive was given two plates, and CD8 memory was given one plate. To estimate repertoire size and how much clonotype sharing occurs between individuals, the study deeply sequenced the blood TCR repertoires of five healthy adults. To increase sequencing depth and limit assay-specific biases, different laboratories used diverse techniques to prepare libraries and sequence TCR repertoires. Between about 0.94 and 10 billion PBMCs per donor were obtained by leukapheresis. Broad study findings and their caveats: Across four donors, 4.5% to 6.5% of naive CD4, approximately 4% of naive CD8, roughly 2.2% of memory CD4, and 0.4% to 0.45% of memory CD8 clonotypes were shared. Pairwise subsampling led to the expectation that sequencing depth would affect the degree of clonotype sharing among donors. The small number of donors limited the genetic and exposure-history diversity represented. Higher generation probabilities were observed for clonotypes shared by all four sorted-subset donors than for non-shared clonotypes. Sampling was restricted to blood, and TCR repertoires in tissue are likely to differ from TCR repertoires in blood. Naive subsets generally had larger estimated clonotype richness than memory subsets. Even with the large sequencing depth, rarefaction of the sorted-subset datasets indicated that sequencing was incomplete.

Healthy HIV-negative adults with no recently reported acute infections or vaccinations were included as donors. Only Caucasian adults living in Nashville, Tennessee, USA were represented among the donors. Magnetic negative selection was used to enrich CD4+ T cells, after which naive cells were positively selected on CD45RA and the negative fraction became the memory subset. Blood was obtained by leukapheresis, after which PBMCs were separated by Ficoll-Histopaque density gradient centrifugation and cryopreserved in liquid nitrogen vapor phase. Purity and quantity of every magnetically sorted T cell population were checked by analytical flow cytometry. From each sorted fraction, genomic DNA was isolated and quantified by UV absorbance on a Nanodrop 2000c. From the cysteine up to the phenylalanine, the CDR3 has a length of 13 residues. Here the CDR3 DNA is all that survives: 39 bases in frame from base 1. For CDR1 and CDR2, the germline V gene (reference sequence) lists SGHNT and YYREEE. The junction carries 16 bases between V and J, which are trimmed by 6 bases and 9 bases respectively.

Sequenced material: memory CD4+ T cells from PBMCs. The sample's cell subset or site label is to be understood as: CD45RA-negative fraction. This receptor was identified in a man between 18 and 35 years old in good health. Some clones in this sample may be carry-over from other donors' samples. The V and J segments used are TRBV5-4 and TRBJ2-1; TRBD1 is possibly the D segment (5 matching bases). The CDR3 protein is CASNGQNSGEQFF. Read as DNA, the sequence is TGTGCCAGCAACGGACAAAATTCGGGTGAGCAGTTCTTC. Supplemented by the reference TRBV5-4 and TRBJ2-1 proteins around the CDR3, the complete variable domain is ETGVTQSPTHLIKTRGQQVTLRCSSQSGHNTVSWYQQALGQGPQFIFQYYREEENGRGNFPPRFSGLQFPNYSSELNVNALELDDSALYLCASNGQNSGEQFFGPGTRLTVL.